The 8 T cell receptor beta chains below come from one sample, sequenced in a study of PD-1 blockade in classical Hodgkin lymphoma. Patients all relapsed after autologous stem cell transplantation, and there was variation in brentuximab vedotin exposure. The repertoire was sequenced with immunoSEQ multiplex PCR; TCRdb's copy has only in-frame clones and lacks some. The repertoire has 40,000 to 65,000 clones, over 70% of them found once; the top ten carry roughly 15%. Sequenced here: peripheral blood mononuclear cells (PBMCs), sampled at baseline. These receptors were collected from a human donor with classical Hodgkin lymphoma.

This sequence joins TRBV2 and TRBJ1-5; tentative D call: TRBD1 (6 bases). CDR1 and CDR2 from the germline V gene are SNHLY and FYNNEI. Trimming left V 9 bases short and J 2 bases short, with 26 bases between. The CDR3 contains 18 residues. The CDR3 here is CASKTRPKTGIGNQPQHF. The CDR3 nucleotides are TGTGCCAGTAAGACCCGACCAAAAACAGGGATCGGCAATCAGCCCCAGCATTTT.

The chain carries TRBV28 and TRBJ2-7; D remains ambiguous. Trimming pared 6 bases from V and 2 bases from J, leaving 14 bases between. This CDR3 has 14 residues. Germline V gene lookup returns CDR1 MDHEN and CDR2 SYDVKM. The CDR3 protein is CASSQPSLTYEQYF. In DNA, the CDR3 is TGTGCCAGCAGCCAGCCGAGTCTAACCTACGAGCAGTACTTC.

V is TRBV2 and J is TRBJ2-3, with 10 bases aligning to TRBD2. CDR1 is SNHLY and CDR2 is FYNNEI in the germline V gene. Unmatched junction bases numbered 11, after V lost 4 bases and J lost 1 base. This CDR3 region has 18 residues. The CDR3 region has the DNA TGTGCCAGCAGTGTGTCTAGCGGGAGTCCCCGCCGCACAGATACGCAGTATTTT. Its translation: CASSVSSGSPRRTDTQYF.

This sequence joins TRBV27 and TRBJ2-7; possibly TRBD1 or TRBD2 for D (6 bases each). There are 14 residues in the CDR3. Trimming removed 4 bases at V and 5 bases at J, with 15 bases between. Germline V gene sequence: CDR1 MNHEY, CDR2 SMNVEV (reference sequence). CDR3 coding DNA: TGTGCCAGCAGTTCCGGAGGGGGGCTCCACGAGCAGTACTTC. This sequence encodes CASSSGGGLHEQYF.

This clone appeared a few times. The chain recombines TRBV18 with TRBJ2-3; D not certain. This CDR3 has 14 residues. V was shortened by 0 bases and J by 2 bases, with 6 bases between the two germline ends. Germline V gene lookup returns CDR1 KGHSH and CDR2 LQKENI. The CDR3 DNA sequence: TGTGCCAGCTCACCACCGGAGACCACAGATACGCAGTATTTT. Translation gives CASSPPETTDTQYF.

V usage is TRBV2 and J usage is TRBJ2-2, with a weak D call TRBD2 (5 bases). CDR1 and CDR2 (germline): SNHLY, FYNNEI. The CDR3 is 14 residues long. Trimming pared 6 bases from V and 7 bases from J, leaving 15 bases between. The CDR3 nucleotides are TGTGCCAGCAGGATTCAACCGGGATTCGGGGAGCTGTTTTTT. Protein sequence: CASRIQPGFGELFF.

The chain links TRBV5-5 to TRBJ2-3; tentative D call: TRBD1 (6 bases). V shed 4 bases and J shed 0 bases, with 12 bases lying between them. CDR1 is SGHKS, CDR2 YYEKEE, per germline (reference sequence). This CDR3 spans 15 amino acids. CDR3 bases: TGTGCCAGCAGCATCCGGACAGTTAGCACAGATACGCAGTATTTT. This gives the protein CASSIRTVSTDTQYF.

The chain is built from TRBV11-3 and TRBJ1-1; 9 bases fit TRBD1. Losses at the gene ends were 3 bases for V and 1 base for J; bases not matched to a gene: 3. The germline V gene has CDR1 SGHNT and CDR2 YENEEA. This CDR3 is built from 15 residues. For the CDR3, the DNA is TGTGCCAGCAGCTTCCGACAGGGGGGGAACACTGAAGCTTTCTTT. It translates to CASSFRQGGNTEAFF.